This TCR beta chain was documented in a study of blood T cells in healthy people across ages. The germline CDR1 and CDR2 sequences are MNHEY and SVGEGT. With 5 bases clipped from V and 1 base from J, the junction kept 2 bases outside the gene matches. This CDR3 spans 17 amino acids. Primed by a sample-barcoded 5' primer and a J-beta primer mix, a second PCR proceeded for roughly 6 to 12 cycles. TCRdb passed the 5' RACE reads through MiXCR, listing each CDR3 protein once. The sample consists of under 1,100,000 distinct CDR3 sequences, about 23% of them appearing once. In addition, the sample was reused for a study of T cells of mothers and their children. That study reports: The authors added sample barcodes and 2-4 random nucleotides using the M1S primer of the second PCR.

This clonotype originated in a girl aged 2 to 10 in good health. The chain joins TRBV6-2 or TRBV6-3 to TRBJ2-6; 13 nucleotides agree with TRBD2. Source material: blood. The CDR3 sequence: CASSRTSGGSGANVLTF. In DNA form, the CDR3 reads TGTGCCAGCAGTAGGACTAGCGGGGGTTCTGGGGCCAACGTCCTGACTTTC.